A single sample is the source of the 27 T cell receptor beta chains below, sequenced in a study of T cell responses to AZD1222 COVID-19 vaccine. Sequencing used immunoSEQ multiplex PCR; TCRdb keeps in-frame clones, though not all of them. The table records roughly 160,000 clones, 94% of them present only once. Sequences were derived from peripheral blood, sampled on day 0 of AZD1222 vaccination. The source of these receptors is an adult in good health.

This clone appeared a few times. The junction and the germline gene differ at one end; a read error may be behind it. V and J are TRBV11-2 and TRBJ2-7; D tentatively reads TRBD1 or TRBD2 (5 bases each). Germline V lookup: CDR1 SGHAT, CDR2 FQNNGV. The CDR3 contains 13 residues. CDR3 in DNA: TGTGCCAGCAGCCTAGACGAGGGACGCGAGCAGTACTTC. Amino acid sequence: CASSLDEGREQYF.

V usage is TRBV28 and J usage is TRBJ1-1; D gene ambiguous. V was clipped by 0 bases and J by 1 base, with 3 bases between them. The CDR3 loop spans 13 amino acids. The V gene's germline CDR1 is MDHEN and CDR2 SYDVKM. The CDR3 sequence: CASSLWGNTEAFF. CDR3 DNA: TGTGCCAGCAGTTTATGGGGGAACACTGAAGCTTTCTTT.

J is TRBJ2-2 and V is TRBV19; D unclear. CDR1 LNHDA and CDR2 SQIVND come from the germline V gene (reference sequence). This CDR3 is 14 amino acids long. The V and J ends lost 5 bases and 4 bases respectively, with 11 bases between them. CDR3 nucleotide sequence: TGTGCCAGTAGTCTTTTCTCTTCCACCGGGGAGCTGTTTTTT. Amino acid sequence: CASSLFSSTGELFF.

This sequence joins TRBV18 and TRBJ1-2; 10 nucleotides agree with TRBD1. Germline-derived CDR1 and CDR2 are KGHSH and LQKENI. The V gene end was trimmed by 2 bases and the J gene end by 4 bases; junction bases not matched to a gene: 4. The CDR3 is 15 residues long. CDR3: CASSPGTGAGYGYTF. CDR3 coding DNA: TGTGCCAGCTCACCAGGGACAGGGGCTGGCTATGGCTACACCTTC.

This chain links TRBV5-4 with TRBJ1-1, with 7 bases lining up with TRBD1. Trimming removed 4 bases from V and 1 base from J; junction bases left unmatched: 10. The CDR3 runs to 16 residues. Germline V gives CDR1 SGHNT, CDR2 YYREEE (reference sequence). The chain's CDR3 is CASSQWPGQSNTEAFF. The CDR3 DNA follows: TGTGCCAGCAGCCAATGGCCGGGACAGTCGAACACTGAAGCTTTCTTT.

The rearrangement uses TRBV5-4 and TRBJ2-1; 8 bases map to TRBD1. The CDR3 runs 15 residues. Losses at the gene ends were 2 bases for V and 6 bases for J; bases not matched to a gene: 7. Germline values: CDR1 SGHNT, CDR2 YYREEE (reference sequence). CDR3 amino acids: CASSFDRGRSNEQFF. CDR3 DNA sequence: TGTGCCAGCAGCTTCGACAGGGGAAGAAGCAATGAGCAGTTCTTC.

The chain carries TRBV30 and TRBJ1-1; D gene unclear. Germline values: CDR1 GTSNPN, CDR2 SVGIG (reference sequence). This CDR3 has 12 amino acids. Trimming left V 1 base short and J 0 bases short, with 3 bases between. The CDR3 DNA reads TGTGCCTGGAGTGCACTGAACACTGAAGCTTTCTTT. This translates into CAWSALNTEAFF.

This chain connects TRBV4-1 to TRBJ1-2; tentative D call: TRBD1 (5 bases). The CDR3 is 16 residues long. The germline V gene has CDR1 MGHRA and CDR2 YSYEKL. The V gene lost 3 bases and the J gene lost 2 bases, with 16 bases spanning the gap. The chain's CDR3 is CASSHLKLGGNYGYTF. The CDR3 DNA sequence: TGCGCCAGCAGCCACCTAAAATTGGGGGGAAACTATGGCTACACCTTC.

This clone was detected once. The rearrangement uses TRBV2 and TRBJ2-7; perhaps TRBD1 as D (7 bases). Germline V CDR1 and CDR2: SNHLY, FYNNEI. This CDR3 contains 16 residues. V dropped 3 bases and J dropped 3 bases, with 18 bases sitting between them. The CDR3 sequence is CASSEDAGQPYYEQYF. The CDR3, as DNA: TGTGCCAGCAGTGAGGATGCGGGACAGCCATACTACGAGCAGTACTTC. The variable domain in full, completed from reference TRBV2 and TRBJ2-7, reads EPEVTQTPSHQVTQMGQEVILRCVPISNHLYFYWYRQILGQKVEFLVSFYNNEISEKSEIFDDQFSVERPDGSNFTLKIRSTKLEDSAMYFCASSEDAGQPYYEQYFGPGTRLTVT.

The V call is TRBV2, the J call TRBJ1-1, with D uncertain. Trimming took off 6 bases at V and 7 bases at J, with 15 bases between the two ends. CDR3 size: 13 residues. Germline V lookup: CDR1 SNHLY, CDR2 FYNNEI. The CDR3 DNA is TGTGCCAGCAGAAAGGGCAACGAGGGTGAAGCTTTCTTT. Translating it yields CASRKGNEGEAFF.

The chain joins TRBV28 to TRBJ1-2; weak D call: TRBD1 (6 bases). The V and J ends lost 3 bases and 5 bases respectively, with 16 bases between them. The CDR3 spans 15 residues. Germline CDR1 is MDHEN and CDR2 is SYDVKM. The CDR3 sequence: CASSFPGHTEYGYTF. Here the CDR3 DNA reads TGTGCCAGCAGTTTCCCGGGACACACGGAATATGGCTACACCTTC.

The genes are TRBV19 and TRBJ2-7; no clear D. Trimming removed 3 bases at V and 4 bases at J, with 4 bases between. CDR3 size: 11 residues. CDR1 is LNHDA and CDR2 is SQIVND in the germline V gene (reference sequence). Here the CDR3 reads CASSIGYEQYF. In DNA form, the CDR3 reads TGTGCCAGTAGTATTGGTTACGAGCAGTACTTC.

J is TRBJ1-3 and V is TRBV27; D not certain. The CDR3 is made up of 14 amino acids. Germline V gene sequence: CDR1 MNHEY, CDR2 SMNVEV (reference sequence). Trimming took off 8 bases at V and 2 bases at J, with 13 bases between the two ends. CDR3 protein: CASRPPGAGNTIYF. DNA for the CDR3: TGTGCCAGCCGACCCCCGGGTGCTGGAAACACCATATATTTT.

The genes are TRBV5-1 and TRBJ1-2; D is unclear. V lost 4 bases, J lost 6 bases, and 16 bases lay in between. The CDR3 totals 14 residues. The germline V gene has CDR1 SGHRS and CDR2 YFSETQ. This CDR3 is CASSTSTTENGYTF. CDR3 DNA: TGCGCCAGCAGCACCTCCACCACAGAGAATGGCTACACCTTC. The whole variable domain, remainder taken from reference TRBV5-1 and TRBJ1-2, is KAGVTQTPRYLIKTRGQQVTLSCSPISGHRSVSWYQQTPGQGLQFLFEYFSETQRNKGNFPGRFSGRQFSNSRSEMNVSTLELGDSALYLCASSTSTTENGYTFGSGTRLTVV.

The chain uses TRBV19 and TRBJ1-1; a weak D match, TRBD1 (5 bases). Trimming cost V 10 bases and J 4 bases, with 10 bases left between them. CDR1 and CDR2 from the germline V gene are LNHDA and SQIVND (reference sequence). CDR3 size: 11 residues. This CDR3 reads CATLRGTEAFF. The CDR3 DNA sequence: TGTGCCACTTTGAGGGGCACTGAAGCTTTCTTT.

CDR3 bases: TGTGCCAGCAGCTTGGGCAGGGAACGGGGCTACACCTTC. It yields the protein CASSLGRERGYTF. The chain links TRBV5-8 to TRBJ1-2; perhaps TRBD1 as D (5 bases). CDR3 size: 13 residues. The V gene's germline CDR1 is SGHTS and CDR2 YDEGEE. V lost 0 bases and J 8 bases, leaving 11 bases between the germline ends.

The chain joins TRBV6-5 to TRBJ1-5; TRBD1 is a possible D gene (5 bases). The CDR3 extends over 13 amino acids. The germline V gene has CDR1 MNHEY and CDR2 SVGAGI. Trimming removed 6 bases at V and 9 bases at J, with 15 bases between. This chain's CDR3 is CASSQDTVGPQHF. CDR3 nucleotide sequence: TGTGCCAGCAGCCAGGACACGGTGGGGCCCCAGCATTTT.

In regard to this clone: Other DNA sequences from this sample encode an identical CDR3 as well. J is TRBJ2-3 and V is TRBV3-1 (or the pseudogene TRBV3-2); D is uncertain. CDR1 is LGHDT and CDR2 is YNNKEL in the germline V gene (reference sequence). Deletions cut 3 bases from V and 2 bases from J, with 6 bases between. This CDR3 is built from 13 residues. In nucleotides, the CDR3 is TGTGCCAGCAGCCAGGCACTCACAGATACGCAGTATTTT. Amino acid sequence: CASSQALTDTQYF.

The genes are TRBV7-9 and TRBJ2-1; the D call may be TRBD1 or TRBD2 (6 bases each). The V gene's germline CDR1 is SEHNR and CDR2 FQNEAQ (reference sequence). The V and J ends lost 5 bases and 14 bases respectively, with 16 bases between them. There are 12 residues in the CDR3. CDR3: CASSGGDIKEFF. The DNA for the CDR3 is TGTGCCAGCAGCGGAGGGGACATCAAGGAGTTCTTC.

The V and J genes are TRBV18 and TRBJ1-5; D not certain. The CDR3 spans 13 residues. The V end was cut by 4 bases, the J end by 3 bases, with 7 bases between. Germline lookup yields CDR1 KGHSH and CDR2 LQKENI. The CDR3 region is CASSRSDNQPQHF. Here the CDR3 DNA reads TGTGCCAGCTCACGGTCGGACAATCAGCCCCAGCATTTT.

The chain has TRBV9 and TRBJ2-3; 7 bases fit TRBD2. The CDR3 spans 16 residues. Germline V gives CDR1 SGDLS, CDR2 YYNGEE. V trimming: 0 bases; J trimming: 2 bases; junction bases outside the gene matches: 6. As DNA, the CDR3 is TGTGCCAGCAGCGTAGATGGTAGCGGGCACACAGATACGCAGTATTTT. Encoded protein: CASSVDGSGHTDTQYF.

The J gene is TRBJ2-5, the V gene TRBV14, with D uncertain. This CDR3 contains 14 residues. Trimming took 4 bases from V and 0 from J, leaving 9 bases between them. Germline V gives CDR1 SGHDN, CDR2 FVKESK. Here the CDR3 reads CASSLRRYQETQYF. Here the CDR3 DNA reads TGTGCCAGCAGCCTGCGGCGGTACCAAGAGACCCAGTACTTC.

This clone was observed a single time. This sequence joins TRBV7-9 and TRBJ1-6; TRBD1 agrees at 7 bases. This CDR3 has 14 residues. Losses at the gene ends were 5 bases for V and 17 bases for J; bases not matched to a gene: 15. CDR1 is SEHNR and CDR2 is FQNEAQ in the germline V gene (reference sequence). The CDR3 sequence is CASSTGTVNTEVHF. The CDR3 DNA reads as TGTGCCAGCAGCACCGGGACAGTGAACACCGAGGTCCACTTT.

The count of this clone is one. The chain combines TRBV4-1 with TRBJ2-6; no clear D. The V end was cut by 0 bases, the J end by 0 bases, with 3 bases between. CDR1 is MGHRA and CDR2 is YSYEKL in the germline V gene. The CDR3 runs 15 residues. DNA of the CDR3: TGCGCCAGCAGCCAAGAACGCTCTGGGGCCAACGTCCTGACTTTC. It yields the protein CASSQERSGANVLTF.

The V call is TRBV5-8, the J call TRBJ1-1; D gene unclear. V was cut by 2 bases and J by 4 bases, with 3 bases left in between. This CDR3 is 11 amino acids long. Germline V lookup: CDR1 SGHTS, CDR2 YDEGEE. DNA of the CDR3: TGTGCCAGCAGCTTTCGCACTGAAGCTTTCTTT. It is translated as CASSFRTEAFF.

The CDR3 sequence is CASSLAAGNQPQHF. The CDR3 nucleotides are TGTGCCAGCAGCTTAGCAGCGGGCAATCAGCCCCAGCATTTT. The chain is built from TRBV7-9 and TRBJ1-5; no reliable D call. Germline V gene data show CDR1 as SEHNR and CDR2 as FQNEAQ (reference sequence). Trimming took off 0 bases at V and 2 bases at J, with 5 bases between the two ends. The CDR3 loop spans 14 amino acids. The full variable domain, its missing parts supplied by reference TRBV7-9 and TRBJ1-5, is DTGVSQNPRHKITKRGQNVTFRCDPISEHNRLYWYRQTLGQGPEFLTYFQNEAQLEKSRLLSDRFSAERPKGSFSTLEIQRTEQGDSAMYLCASSLAAGNQPQHFGDGTRLSIL.

This rearrangement joins TRBV9 to TRBJ1-5; D not resolved. CDR3 size: 14 residues. With 4 bases removed from V and 2 bases from J, the gap between germline ends came to 10 bases. Germline loops: CDR1 SGDLS, CDR2 YYNGEE. CDR3 region: CASSFDGRNQPQHF. CDR3 nucleotides: TGTGCCAGCAGCTTCGACGGGCGCAATCAGCCCCAGCATTTT.